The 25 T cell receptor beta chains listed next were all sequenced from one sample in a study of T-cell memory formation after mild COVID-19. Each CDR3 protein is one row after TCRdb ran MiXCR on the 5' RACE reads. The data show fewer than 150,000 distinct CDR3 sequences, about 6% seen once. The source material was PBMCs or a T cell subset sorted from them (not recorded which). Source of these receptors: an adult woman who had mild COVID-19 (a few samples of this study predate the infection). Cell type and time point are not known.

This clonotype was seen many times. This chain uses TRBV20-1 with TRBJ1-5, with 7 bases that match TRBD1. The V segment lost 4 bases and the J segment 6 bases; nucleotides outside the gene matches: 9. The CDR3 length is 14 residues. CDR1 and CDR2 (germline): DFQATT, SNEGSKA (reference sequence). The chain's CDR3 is CSAIGQEGGQPQHF. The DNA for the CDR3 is TGCAGTGCTATAGGACAGGAGGGCGGTCAGCCCCAGCATTTT.

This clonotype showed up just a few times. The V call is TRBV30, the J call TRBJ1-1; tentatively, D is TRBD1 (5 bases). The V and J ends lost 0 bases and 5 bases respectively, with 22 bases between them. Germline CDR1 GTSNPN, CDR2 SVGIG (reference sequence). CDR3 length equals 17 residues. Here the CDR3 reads CAWSVGEGAVRGTEAFF. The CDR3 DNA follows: TGTGCCTGGAGTGTAGGAGAAGGGGCAGTTCGGGGGACTGAAGCTTTCTTT.

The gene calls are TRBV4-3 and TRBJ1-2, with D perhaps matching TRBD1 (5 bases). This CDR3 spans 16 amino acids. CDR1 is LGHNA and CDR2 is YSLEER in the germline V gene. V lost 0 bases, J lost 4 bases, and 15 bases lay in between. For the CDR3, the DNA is TGCGCCAGCAGCCAAGATCGGGACGCCGTGGGCTATGGCTACACCTTC. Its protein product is CASSQDRDAVGYGYTF.

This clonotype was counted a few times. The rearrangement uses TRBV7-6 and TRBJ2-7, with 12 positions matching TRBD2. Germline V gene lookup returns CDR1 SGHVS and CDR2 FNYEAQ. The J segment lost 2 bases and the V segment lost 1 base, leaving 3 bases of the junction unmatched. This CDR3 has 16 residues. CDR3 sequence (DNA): TGTGCCAGCAGCTTAGAACTAGCGGGAGGCCCCTACGAGCAGTACTTC. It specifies CASSLELAGGPYEQYF.

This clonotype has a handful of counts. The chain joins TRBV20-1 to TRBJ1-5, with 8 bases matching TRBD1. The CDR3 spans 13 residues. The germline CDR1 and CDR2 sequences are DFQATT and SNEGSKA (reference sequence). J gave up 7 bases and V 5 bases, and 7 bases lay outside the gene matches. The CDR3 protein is CSAQNRGGQPQHF. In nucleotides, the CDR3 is TGCAGTGCTCAAAACAGGGGGGGGCAGCCCCAGCATTTT.

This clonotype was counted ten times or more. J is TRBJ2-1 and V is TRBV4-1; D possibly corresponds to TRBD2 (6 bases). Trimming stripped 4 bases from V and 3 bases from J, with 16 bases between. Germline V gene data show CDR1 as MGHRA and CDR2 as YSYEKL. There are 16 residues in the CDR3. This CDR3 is CASSREQSSGYNEQFF. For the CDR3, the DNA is TGCGCCAGCAGCCGAGAGCAGAGTAGCGGCTACAATGAGCAGTTCTTC.

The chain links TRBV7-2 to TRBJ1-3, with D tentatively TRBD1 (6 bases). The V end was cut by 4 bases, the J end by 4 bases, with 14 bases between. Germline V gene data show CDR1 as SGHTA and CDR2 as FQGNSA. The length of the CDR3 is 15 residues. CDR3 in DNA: TGTGCCAGCAGCTACGCGAGGGGGAGCGGAAACACCATATATTTT. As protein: CASSYARGSGNTIYF.

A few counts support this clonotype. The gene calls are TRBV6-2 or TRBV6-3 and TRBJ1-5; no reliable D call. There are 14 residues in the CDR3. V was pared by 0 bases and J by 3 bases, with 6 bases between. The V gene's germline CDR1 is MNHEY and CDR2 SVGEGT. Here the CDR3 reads CASSYSSFNQPQHF. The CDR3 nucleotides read TGTGCCAGCAGTTACTCGAGTTTCAATCAGCCCCAGCATTTT.

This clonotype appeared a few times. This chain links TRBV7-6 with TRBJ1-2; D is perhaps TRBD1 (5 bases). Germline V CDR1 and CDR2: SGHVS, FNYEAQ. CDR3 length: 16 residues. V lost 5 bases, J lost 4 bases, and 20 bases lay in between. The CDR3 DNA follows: TGTGCCAGCAGCCCGGGACTTACACGAACCCTCTATGGCTACACCTTC. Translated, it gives CASSPGLTRTLYGYTF.

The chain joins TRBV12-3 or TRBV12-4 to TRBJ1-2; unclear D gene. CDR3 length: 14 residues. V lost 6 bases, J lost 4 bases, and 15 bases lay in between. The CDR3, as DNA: TGTGCCAGCAGATTCGACGGAGCCCCCTATGGCTACACCTTC. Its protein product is CASRFDGAPYGYTF.

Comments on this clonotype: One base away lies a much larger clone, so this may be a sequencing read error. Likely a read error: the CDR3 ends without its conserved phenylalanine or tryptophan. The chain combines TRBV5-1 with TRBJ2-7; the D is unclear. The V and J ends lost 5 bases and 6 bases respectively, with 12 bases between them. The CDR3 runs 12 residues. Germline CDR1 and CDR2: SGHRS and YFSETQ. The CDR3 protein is CASRQSSAEQYL. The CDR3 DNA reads TGCGCCAGCAGACAAAGCTCCGCCGAGCAGTACTTA.

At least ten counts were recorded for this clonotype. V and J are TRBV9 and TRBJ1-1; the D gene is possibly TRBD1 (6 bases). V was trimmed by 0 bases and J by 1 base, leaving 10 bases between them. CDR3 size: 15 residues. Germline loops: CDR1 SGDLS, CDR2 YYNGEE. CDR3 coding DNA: TGTGCCAGCAGCGTAGTGGACAGACAGAACACTGAAGCTTTCTTT. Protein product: CASSVVDRQNTEAFF.

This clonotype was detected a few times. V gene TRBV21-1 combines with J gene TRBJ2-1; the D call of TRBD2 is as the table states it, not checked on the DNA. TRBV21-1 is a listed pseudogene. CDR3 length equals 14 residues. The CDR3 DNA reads TGTGCCACCCACCCGGCTCGCCCTAGGGATGAGCAGTTCTTC. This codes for CATHPARPRDEQFF.

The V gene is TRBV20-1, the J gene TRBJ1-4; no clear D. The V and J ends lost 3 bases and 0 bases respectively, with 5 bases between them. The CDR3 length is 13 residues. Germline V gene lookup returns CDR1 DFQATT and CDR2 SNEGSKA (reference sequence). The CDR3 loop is CSASQATNEKLFF. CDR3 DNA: TGCAGTGCTAGTCAAGCAACTAATGAAAAACTGTTTTTT.

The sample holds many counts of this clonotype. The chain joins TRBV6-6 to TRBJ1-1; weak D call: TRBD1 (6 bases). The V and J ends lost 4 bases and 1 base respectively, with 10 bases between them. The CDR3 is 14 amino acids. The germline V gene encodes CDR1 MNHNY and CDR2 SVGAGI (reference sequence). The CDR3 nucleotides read TGTGCCAGCAGTTCGGGACACCCGAACACTGAAGCTTTCTTT. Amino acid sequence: CASSSGHPNTEAFF.

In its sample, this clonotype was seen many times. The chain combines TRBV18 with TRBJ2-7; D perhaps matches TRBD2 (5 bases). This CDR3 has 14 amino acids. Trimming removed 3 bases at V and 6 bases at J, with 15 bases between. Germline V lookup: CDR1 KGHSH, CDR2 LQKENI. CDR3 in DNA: TGTGCCAGCTCACCGTCTAGCCCTCCGGGCGAGCAGTACTTC. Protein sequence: CASSPSSPPGEQYF. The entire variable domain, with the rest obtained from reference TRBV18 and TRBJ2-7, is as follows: NAGVMQNPRHLVRRRGQEARLRCSPMKGHSHVYWYRQLPEEGLKFMVYLQKENIIDESGMPKERFSAEFPKEGPSILRIQQVVRGDSAAYFCASSPSSPPGEQYFGPGTRLTVT.

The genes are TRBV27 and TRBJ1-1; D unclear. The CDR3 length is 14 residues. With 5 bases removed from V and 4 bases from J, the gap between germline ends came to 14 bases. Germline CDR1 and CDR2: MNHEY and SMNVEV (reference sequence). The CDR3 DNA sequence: TGTGCCAGCAGTCTGCAAGATGTAACCACTGAAGCTTTCTTT. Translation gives CASSLQDVTTEAFF.

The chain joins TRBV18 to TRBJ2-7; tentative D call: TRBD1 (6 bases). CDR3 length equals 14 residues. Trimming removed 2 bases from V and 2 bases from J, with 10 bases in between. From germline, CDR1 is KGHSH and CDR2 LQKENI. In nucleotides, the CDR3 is TGTGCCAGCTCACCATCCCAGGGGCCCTACGAGCAGTACTTC. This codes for CASSPSQGPYEQYF.

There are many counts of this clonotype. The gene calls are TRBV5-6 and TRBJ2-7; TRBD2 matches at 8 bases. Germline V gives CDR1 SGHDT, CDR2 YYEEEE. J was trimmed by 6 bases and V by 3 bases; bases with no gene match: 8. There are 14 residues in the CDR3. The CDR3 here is CASSSQSGSGEQYF. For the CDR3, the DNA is TGTGCCAGCAGCTCCCAAAGCGGGAGTGGCGAGCAGTACTTC.

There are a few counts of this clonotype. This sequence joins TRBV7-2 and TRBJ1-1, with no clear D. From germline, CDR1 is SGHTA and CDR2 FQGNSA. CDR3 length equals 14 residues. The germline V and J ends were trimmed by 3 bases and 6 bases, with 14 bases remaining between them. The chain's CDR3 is CASSFGVRNAEAFF. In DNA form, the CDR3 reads TGTGCCAGCAGCTTCGGCGTACGCAACGCTGAAGCTTTCTTT.

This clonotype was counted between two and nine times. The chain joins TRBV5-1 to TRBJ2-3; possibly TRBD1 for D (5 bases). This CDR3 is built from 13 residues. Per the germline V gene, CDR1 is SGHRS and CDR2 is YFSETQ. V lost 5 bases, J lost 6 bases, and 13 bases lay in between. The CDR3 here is CASSNSQADTQYF. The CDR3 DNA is TGCGCCAGCAGTAATTCACAGGCGGATACGCAGTATTTT.

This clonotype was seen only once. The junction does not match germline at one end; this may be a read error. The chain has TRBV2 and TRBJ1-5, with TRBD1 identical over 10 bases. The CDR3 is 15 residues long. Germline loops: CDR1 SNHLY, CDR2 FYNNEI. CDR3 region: CASSLDRGQGQPHHF. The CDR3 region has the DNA TGTGCCAGCAGCCTCGACAGGGGGCAAGGTCAGCCCCATCATTTT.

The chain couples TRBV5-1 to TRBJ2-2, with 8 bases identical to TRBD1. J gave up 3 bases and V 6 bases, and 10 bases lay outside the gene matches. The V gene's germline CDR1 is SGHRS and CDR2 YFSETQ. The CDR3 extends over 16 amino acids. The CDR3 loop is CASMSGGAGYTGELFF. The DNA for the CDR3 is TGCGCCAGCATGTCAGGGGGCGCGGGTTACACCGGGGAGCTGTTTTTT.

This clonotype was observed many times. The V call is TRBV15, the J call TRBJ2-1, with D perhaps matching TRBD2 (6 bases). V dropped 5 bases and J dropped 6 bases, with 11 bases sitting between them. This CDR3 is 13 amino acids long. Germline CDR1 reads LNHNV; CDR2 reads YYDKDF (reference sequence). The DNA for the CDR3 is TGTGCCACCAGCCCTGGACTAAGCAATGAGCAGTTCTTC. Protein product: CATSPGLSNEQFF.

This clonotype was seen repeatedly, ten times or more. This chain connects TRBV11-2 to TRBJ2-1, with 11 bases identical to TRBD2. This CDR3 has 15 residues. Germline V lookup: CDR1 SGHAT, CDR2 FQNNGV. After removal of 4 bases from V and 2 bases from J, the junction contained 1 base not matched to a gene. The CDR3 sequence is CASSYSGGAYNEQFF. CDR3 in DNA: TGTGCCAGCAGCTATAGCGGGGGGGCCTACAATGAGCAGTTCTTC.